In its sample, the clone carrying this T cell receptor beta chain was seen a few times. This record belongs to a study of T cell responses to AZD1222 COVID-19 vaccine. Pooled in the analysis were second doses at about 4 or about 12 weeks. The CDR3 extends over 14 amino acids. CDR1 is SGHTA and CDR2 is FQGNSA in the germline V gene. V shed 1 base and J shed 4 bases, with 10 bases lying between them. Sequencing was performed with immunoSEQ multiplex PCR; in TCRdb, only in-frame clones are kept and a portion is missing. The sample holds 90,000 to 120,000 clones; roughly 85% are singletons and the top ten take around 4.7%.

V is TRBV7-2 and J is TRBJ2-5; D is perhaps TRBD1 (5 bases). Here the sequenced sample was peripheral blood, taken 28 days after the second AZD1222 dose. This receptor was identified in an adult who received the AZD1222 COVID-19 vaccine. CDR3 protein: CASSLGRALETQYF. CDR3 nucleotide sequence: TGTGCCAGCAGCTTAGGCAGGGCACTAGAGACCCAGTACTTC.